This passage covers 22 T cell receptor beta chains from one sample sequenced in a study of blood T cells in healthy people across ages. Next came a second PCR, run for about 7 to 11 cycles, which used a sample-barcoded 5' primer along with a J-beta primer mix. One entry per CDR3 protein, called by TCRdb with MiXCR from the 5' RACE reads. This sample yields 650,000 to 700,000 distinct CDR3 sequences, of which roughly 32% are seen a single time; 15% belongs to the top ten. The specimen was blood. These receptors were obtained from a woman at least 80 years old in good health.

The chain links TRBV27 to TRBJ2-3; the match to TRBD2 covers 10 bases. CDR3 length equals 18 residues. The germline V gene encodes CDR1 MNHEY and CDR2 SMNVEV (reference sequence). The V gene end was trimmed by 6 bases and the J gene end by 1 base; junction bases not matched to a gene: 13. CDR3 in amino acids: CASSPEAGGGRGTDTQYF. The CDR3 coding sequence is TGTGCCAGCAGCCCCGAAGCGGGGGGGGGACGGGGCACAGATACGCAGTATTTT.

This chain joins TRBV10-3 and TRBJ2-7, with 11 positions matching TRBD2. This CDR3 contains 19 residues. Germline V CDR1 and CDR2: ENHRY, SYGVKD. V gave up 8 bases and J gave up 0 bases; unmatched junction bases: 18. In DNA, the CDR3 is TGTGCCATCCTTGTAGAGACACCGACTAGCGGGATTCTCTCCTACGAGCAGTACTTC. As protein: CAILVETPTSGILSYEQYF.

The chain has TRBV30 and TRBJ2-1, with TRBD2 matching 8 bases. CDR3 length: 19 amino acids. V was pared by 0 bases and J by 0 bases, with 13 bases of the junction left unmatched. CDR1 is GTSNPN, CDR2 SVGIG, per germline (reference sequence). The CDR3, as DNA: TGTGCCTGGAGTGTATGGTTAACTAGCGGCCGGAGCTCCTACAATGAGCAGTTCTTC. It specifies CAWSVWLTSGRSSYNEQFF.

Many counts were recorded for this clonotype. The CDR3 nucleotides are TGTGCCAGCAGCTTAGATCCGAGAGGAGATACGCAGTATTTT. Translated: CASSLDPRGDTQYF. The chain is built from TRBV11-2 and TRBJ2-3; the D is unclear. The CDR3 loop spans 14 amino acids. V shed 0 bases and J shed 5 bases, with 9 bases lying between them. Germline V lookup: CDR1 SGHAT, CDR2 FQNNGV.

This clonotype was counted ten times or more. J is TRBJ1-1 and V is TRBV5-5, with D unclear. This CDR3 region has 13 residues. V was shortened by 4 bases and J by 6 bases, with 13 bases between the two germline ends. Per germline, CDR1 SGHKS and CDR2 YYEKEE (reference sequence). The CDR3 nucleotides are TGTGCCAGCAGCCATCCCTACGGGGCTGAAGCTTTCTTT. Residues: CASSHPYGAEAFF.

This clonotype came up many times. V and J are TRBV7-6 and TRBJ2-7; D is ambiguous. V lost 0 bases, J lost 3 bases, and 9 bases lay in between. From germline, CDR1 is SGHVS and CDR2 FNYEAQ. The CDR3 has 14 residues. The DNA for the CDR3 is TGTGCCAGCAGCTTAGCCGCCAGGAGCTACGAGCAGTACTTC. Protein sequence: CASSLAARSYEQYF. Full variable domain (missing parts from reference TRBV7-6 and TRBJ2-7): GAGVSQSPRYKVTKRGQDVALRCDPISGHVSLYWYRQALGQGPEFLTYFNYEAQQDKSGLPNDRFSAERPEGSISTLTIQRTEQRDSAMYRCASSLAARSYEQYFGPGTRLTVT.

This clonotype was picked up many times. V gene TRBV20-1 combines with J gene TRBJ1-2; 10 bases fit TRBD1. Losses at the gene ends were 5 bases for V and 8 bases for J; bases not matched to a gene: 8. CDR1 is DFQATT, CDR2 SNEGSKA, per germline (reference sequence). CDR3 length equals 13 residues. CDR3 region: CSAEDRGRPGYTF. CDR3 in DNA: TGCAGTGCTGAAGACAGGGGGCGCCCGGGCTACACCTTC.

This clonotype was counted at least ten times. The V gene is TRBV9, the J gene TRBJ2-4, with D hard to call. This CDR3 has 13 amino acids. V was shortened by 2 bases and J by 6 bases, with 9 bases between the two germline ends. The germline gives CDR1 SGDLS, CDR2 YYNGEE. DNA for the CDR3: TGTGCCAGCAGCGTCGGAGTTGGAAACATTCAGTACTTC. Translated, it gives CASSVGVGNIQYF. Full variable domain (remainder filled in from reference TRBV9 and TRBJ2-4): DSGVTQTPKHLITATGQRVTLRCSPRSGDLSVYWYQQSLDQGLQFLIQYYNGEERAKGNILERFSAQQFPDLHSELNLSSLELGDSALYFCASSVGVGNIQYFGAGTRLSVL.

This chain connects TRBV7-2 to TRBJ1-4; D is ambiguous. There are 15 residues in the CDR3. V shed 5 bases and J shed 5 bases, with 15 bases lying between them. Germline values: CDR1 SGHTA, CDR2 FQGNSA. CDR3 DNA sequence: TGTGCCAGCAGCCCCCGACCAGTAGGGAATGAAAAACTGTTTTTT. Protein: CASSPRPVGNEKLFF.

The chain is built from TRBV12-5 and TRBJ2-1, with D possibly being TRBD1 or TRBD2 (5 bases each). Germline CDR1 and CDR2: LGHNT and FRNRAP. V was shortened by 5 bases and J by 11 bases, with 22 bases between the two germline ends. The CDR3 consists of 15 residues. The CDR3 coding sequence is TGTGCTAGTGGTCCCGGGGCAGCAGCCCCCACGAAGCAGTTCTTC. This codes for CASGPGAAAPTKQFF. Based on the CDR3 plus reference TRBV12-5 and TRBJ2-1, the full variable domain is DARVTQTPRHKVTEMGQEVTMRCQPILGHNTVFWYRQTMMQGLELLAYFRNRAPLDDSGMPKDRFSAEMPDATLATLKIQPSEPRDSAVYFCASGPGAAAPTKQFFGPGTRLTVL.

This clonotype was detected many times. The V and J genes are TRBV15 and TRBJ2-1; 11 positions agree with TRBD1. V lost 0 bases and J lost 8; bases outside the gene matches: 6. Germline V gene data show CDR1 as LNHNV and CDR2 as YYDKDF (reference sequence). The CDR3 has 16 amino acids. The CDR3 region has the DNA TGTGCCACCAGCAGAGAGGTTGGACAGGGGGCCTATGAGCAGTTCTTC. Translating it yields CATSREVGQGAYEQFF.

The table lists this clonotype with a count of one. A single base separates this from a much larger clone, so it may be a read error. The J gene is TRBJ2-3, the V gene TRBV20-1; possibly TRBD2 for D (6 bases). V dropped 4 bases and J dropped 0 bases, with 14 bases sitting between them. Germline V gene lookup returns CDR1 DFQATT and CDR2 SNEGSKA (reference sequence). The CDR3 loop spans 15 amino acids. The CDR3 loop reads CSATPGRPSTDTQYF. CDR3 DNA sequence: TGCAGTGCTACCCCTGGGAGGCCGAGCACAGATACGCAGTATTTT.

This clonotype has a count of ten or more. In DNA, the CDR3 is TGTGCCAGCACCACTACCTACAATGAGCAGTTCTTC. It yields the protein CASTTTYNEQFF. The V call is TRBV2, the J call TRBJ2-1; D uncertain. The germline V gene encodes CDR1 SNHLY and CDR2 FYNNEI. The CDR3 length is 12 residues. V gave up 7 bases and J gave up 2 bases, with 6 bases separating them.

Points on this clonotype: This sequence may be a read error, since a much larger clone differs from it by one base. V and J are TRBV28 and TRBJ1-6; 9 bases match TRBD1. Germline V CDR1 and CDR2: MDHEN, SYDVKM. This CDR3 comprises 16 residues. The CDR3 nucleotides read TGTGCCAGCAGTTCACAGGACAGGGGCTATAATTCACCCCTCCGCTTT. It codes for CASSSQDRGYNSPLRF.

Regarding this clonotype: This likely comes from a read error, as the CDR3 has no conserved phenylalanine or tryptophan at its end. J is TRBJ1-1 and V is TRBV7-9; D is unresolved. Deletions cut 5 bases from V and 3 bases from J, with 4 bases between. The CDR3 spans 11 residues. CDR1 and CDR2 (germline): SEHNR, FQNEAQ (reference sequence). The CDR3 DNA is TGTGCCAGCAGCCCCGACACTGAAGCTTTCTTG. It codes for CASSPDTEAFL.

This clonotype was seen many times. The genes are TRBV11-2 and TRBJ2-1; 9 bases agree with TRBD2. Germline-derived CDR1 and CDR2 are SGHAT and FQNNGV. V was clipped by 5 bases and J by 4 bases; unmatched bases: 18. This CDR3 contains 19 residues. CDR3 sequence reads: CASSPTLRGGTRSYNEQFF. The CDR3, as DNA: TGTGCCAGCAGCCCCACCTTGCGGGGGGGCACGAGGTCGTACAATGAGCAGTTCTTC.

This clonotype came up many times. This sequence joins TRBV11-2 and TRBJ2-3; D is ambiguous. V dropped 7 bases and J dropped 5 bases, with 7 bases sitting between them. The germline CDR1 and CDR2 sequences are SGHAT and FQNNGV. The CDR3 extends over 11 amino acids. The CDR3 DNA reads TGTGCCAGCACCAGAGTAGATACGCAGTATTTT. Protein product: CASTRVDTQYF.

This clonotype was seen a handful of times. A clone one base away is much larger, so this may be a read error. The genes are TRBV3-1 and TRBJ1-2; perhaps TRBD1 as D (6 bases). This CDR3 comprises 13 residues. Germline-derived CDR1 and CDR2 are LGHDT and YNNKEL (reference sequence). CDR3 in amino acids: CASRPGHNYGCTF. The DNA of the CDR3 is TGTGCCAGCAGACCGGGACACAACTATGGCTGCACCTTC.

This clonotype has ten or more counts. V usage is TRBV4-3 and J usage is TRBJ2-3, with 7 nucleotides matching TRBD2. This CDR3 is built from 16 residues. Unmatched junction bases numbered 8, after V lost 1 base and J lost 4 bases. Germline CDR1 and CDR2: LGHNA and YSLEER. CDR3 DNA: TGCGCCAGCAGCCAAGTTACGGCGGGGAGGGCAGATACGCAGTATTTT. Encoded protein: CASSQVTAGRADTQYF.

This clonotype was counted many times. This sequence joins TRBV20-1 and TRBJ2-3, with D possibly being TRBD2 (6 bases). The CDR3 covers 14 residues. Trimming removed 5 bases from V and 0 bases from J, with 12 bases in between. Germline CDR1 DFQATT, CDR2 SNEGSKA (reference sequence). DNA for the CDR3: TGCAGTGCTCATAGCGGAACTAGCACAGATACGCAGTATTTT. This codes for CSAHSGTSTDTQYF.

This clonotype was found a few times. CDR3: CASSEGLAGFYEQYF. Here the CDR3 DNA reads TGTGCCAGCAGTGAAGGACTAGCGGGGTTCTACGAGCAGTACTTC. The gene calls are TRBV2 and TRBJ2-7; 11 bases align to TRBD2. The length of the CDR3 is 15 residues. Germline CDR1 and CDR2: SNHLY and FYNNEI. V was pared by 1 base and J by 3 bases, with 2 bases of the junction left unmatched.

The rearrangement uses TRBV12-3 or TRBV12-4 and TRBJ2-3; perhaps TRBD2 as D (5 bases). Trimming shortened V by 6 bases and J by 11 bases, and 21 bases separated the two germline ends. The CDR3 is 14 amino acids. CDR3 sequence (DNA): TGTGCCAGCAGCGGAAGAGGGAGCACAGATGTGCAGTATTTT. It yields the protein CASSGRGSTDVQYF.